This TCR beta chain was documented in a study of beta chain features in type 1 diabetes. Study-wide findings and caveats: Possible PCR preference for shorter templates applied equally to patients and controls. Cells expressing TCR highly could be over-represented by cDNA sequencing. Among patients with Type 1 diabetes, TCRB CDR3s were moderately but significantly shorter in every one of the four CD4+ subsets.

TCRB transcripts that were expressed got sequenced, as all of the isolated RNA had been reverse transcribed. An average roughly 3.3 million reads came from naive, central memory and regulatory T cell samples. Clones were read by immunoSEQ multiplex PCR, and TCRdb kept only the in-frame ones, dropping some. The table records over 150,000 clones, around 8% of them present only once. Per the germline V gene, CDR1 is LNHNV and CDR2 is YYDKDF (reference sequence). Trimming at V came to 0 bases and at J to 3 bases, leaving 7 bases not matched to a gene. The CDR3 length is 18 residues. With respect to this clone: The antigen is unknown.

The V gene is TRBV15, the J gene TRBJ2-1; TRBD2 matches 11 bases. The clonotype comes from a woman aged 18-29 years with type 1 diabetes. What was sequenced was central memory CD4+ T cells from blood. This CDR3 is CATSRDRTGTSGYNEQFF. In DNA, the CDR3 is TGTGCCACCAGCAGAGACCGCACCGGGACTAGCGGCTACAATGAGCAGTTCTTC.